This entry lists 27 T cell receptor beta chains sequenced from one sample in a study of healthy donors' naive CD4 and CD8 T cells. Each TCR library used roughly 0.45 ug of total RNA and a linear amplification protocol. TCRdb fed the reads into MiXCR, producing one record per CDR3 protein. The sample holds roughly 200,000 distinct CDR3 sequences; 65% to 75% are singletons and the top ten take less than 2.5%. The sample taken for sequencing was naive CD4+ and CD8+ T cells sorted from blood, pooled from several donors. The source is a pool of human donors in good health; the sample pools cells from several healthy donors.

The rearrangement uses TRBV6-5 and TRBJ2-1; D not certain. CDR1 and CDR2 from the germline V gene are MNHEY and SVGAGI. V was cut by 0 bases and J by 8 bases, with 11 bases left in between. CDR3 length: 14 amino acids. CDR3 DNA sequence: TGTGCCAGCAGTTACTCGAAGCTGATCGATGAGCAGTTCTTC. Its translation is CASSYSKLIDEQFF.

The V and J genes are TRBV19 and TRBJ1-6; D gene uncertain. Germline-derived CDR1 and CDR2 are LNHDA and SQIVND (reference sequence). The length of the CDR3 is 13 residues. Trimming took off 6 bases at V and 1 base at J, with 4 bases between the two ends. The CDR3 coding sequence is TGTGCCAGTAGAAAGTCCTATAATTCACCCCTCCACTTT. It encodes CASRKSYNSPLHF.

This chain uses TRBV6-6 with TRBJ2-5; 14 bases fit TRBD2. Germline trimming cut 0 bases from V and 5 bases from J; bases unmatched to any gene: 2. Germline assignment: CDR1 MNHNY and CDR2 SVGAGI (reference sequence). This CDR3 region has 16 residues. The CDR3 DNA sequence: TGTGCCAGCAGTTACTCTCGACTAGCGGGAGGGGAGACCCAGTACTTC. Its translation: CASSYSRLAGGETQYF.

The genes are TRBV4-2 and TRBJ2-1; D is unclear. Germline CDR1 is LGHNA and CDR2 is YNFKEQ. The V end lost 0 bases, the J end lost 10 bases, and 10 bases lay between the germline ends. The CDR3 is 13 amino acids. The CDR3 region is CASSQDLSSEQFF. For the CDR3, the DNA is TGTGCCAGCAGCCAAGATCTCAGTAGCGAGCAGTTCTTC.

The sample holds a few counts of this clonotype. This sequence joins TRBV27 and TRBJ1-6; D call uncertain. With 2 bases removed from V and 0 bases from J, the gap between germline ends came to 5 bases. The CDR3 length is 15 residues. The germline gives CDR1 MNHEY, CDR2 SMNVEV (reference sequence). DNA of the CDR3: TGTGCCAGCAGTTTAGAGGGCTCCTATAATTCACCCCTCCACTTT. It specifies CASSLEGSYNSPLHF.

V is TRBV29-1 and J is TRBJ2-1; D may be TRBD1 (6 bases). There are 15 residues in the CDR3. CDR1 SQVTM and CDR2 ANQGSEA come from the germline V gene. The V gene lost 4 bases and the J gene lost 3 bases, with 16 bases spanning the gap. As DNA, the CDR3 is TGCAGCGTTGTTGGGACAAGAGACCTCTACAATGAGCAGTTCTTC. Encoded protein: CSVVGTRDLYNEQFF.

The DNA of the CDR3 is TGTGCCACCAGCAGAGATGCGGCAGGTGTGAACATTCAGTACTTC. It translates to CATSRDAAGVNIQYF. The chain links TRBV15 to TRBJ2-4; no definite D call. V shed 0 bases and J shed 7 bases, with 13 bases lying between them. The germline CDR1 and CDR2 sequences are LNHNV and YYDKDF (reference sequence). CDR3 length equals 15 residues.

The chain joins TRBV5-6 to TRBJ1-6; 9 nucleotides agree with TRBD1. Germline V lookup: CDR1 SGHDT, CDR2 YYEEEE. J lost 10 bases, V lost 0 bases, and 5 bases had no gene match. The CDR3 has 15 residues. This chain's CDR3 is CASSLVRDRDSPLHF. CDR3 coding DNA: TGTGCCAGCAGCTTGGTTAGGGACAGGGACTCACCCCTCCACTTT. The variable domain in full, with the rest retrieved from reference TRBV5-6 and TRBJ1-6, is DAGVTQSPTHLIKTRGQQVTLRCSPKSGHDTVSWYQQALGQGPQFIFQYYEEEERQRGNFPDRFSGHQFPNYSSELNVNALLLGDSALYLCASSLVRDRDSPLHFGNGTRLTVT.

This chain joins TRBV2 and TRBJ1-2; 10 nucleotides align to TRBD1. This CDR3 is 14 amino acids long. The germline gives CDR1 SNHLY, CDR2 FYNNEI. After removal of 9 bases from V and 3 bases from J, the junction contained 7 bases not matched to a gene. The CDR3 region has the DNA TGTGCCAGACGGGGGACAGGGGCCGACTATGGCTACACCTTC. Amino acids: CARRGTGADYGYTF.

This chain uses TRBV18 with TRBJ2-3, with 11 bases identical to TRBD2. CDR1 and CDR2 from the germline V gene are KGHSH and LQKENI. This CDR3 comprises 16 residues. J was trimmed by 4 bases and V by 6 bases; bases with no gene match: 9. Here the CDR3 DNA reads TGTGCCAGCTCGCCTCAACTAGCGGGAGTCGCAGATACGCAGTATTTT. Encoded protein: CASSPQLAGVADTQYF. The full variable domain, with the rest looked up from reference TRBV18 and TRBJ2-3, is NAGVMQNPRHLVRRRGQEARLRCSPMKGHSHVYWYRQLPEEGLKFMVYLQKENIIDESGMPKERFSAEFPKEGPSILRIQQVVRGDSAAYFCASSPQLAGVADTQYFGPGTRLTVL.

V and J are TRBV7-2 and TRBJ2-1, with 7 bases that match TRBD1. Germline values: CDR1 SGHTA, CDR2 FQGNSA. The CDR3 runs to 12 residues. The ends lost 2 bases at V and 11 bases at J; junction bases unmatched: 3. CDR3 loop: CASSLRTGKQFF. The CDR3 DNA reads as TGTGCCAGCAGCTTAAGGACAGGAAAGCAGTTCTTC.

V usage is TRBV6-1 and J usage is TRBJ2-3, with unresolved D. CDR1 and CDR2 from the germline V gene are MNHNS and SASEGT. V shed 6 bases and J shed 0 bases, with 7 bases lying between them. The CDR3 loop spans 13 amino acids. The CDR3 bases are TGTGCCAGCAGGCAGCCTAGCACAGATACGCAGTATTTT. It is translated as CASRQPSTDTQYF.

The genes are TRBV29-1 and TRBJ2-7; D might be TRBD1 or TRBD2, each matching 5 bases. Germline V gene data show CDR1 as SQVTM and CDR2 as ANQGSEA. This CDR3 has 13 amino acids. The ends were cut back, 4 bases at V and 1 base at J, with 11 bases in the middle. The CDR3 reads CSVVGRESYEQYF. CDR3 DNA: TGCAGCGTTGTCGGCAGGGAGTCCTACGAGCAGTACTTC.

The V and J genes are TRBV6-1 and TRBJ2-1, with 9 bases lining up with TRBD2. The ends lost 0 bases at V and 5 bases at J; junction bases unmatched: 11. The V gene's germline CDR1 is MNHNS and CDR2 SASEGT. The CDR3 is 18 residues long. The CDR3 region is CASSEALQGSGGHNEQFF. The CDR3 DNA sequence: TGTGCCAGCAGTGAAGCGCTTCAGGGTAGCGGGGGCCACAATGAGCAGTTCTTC.

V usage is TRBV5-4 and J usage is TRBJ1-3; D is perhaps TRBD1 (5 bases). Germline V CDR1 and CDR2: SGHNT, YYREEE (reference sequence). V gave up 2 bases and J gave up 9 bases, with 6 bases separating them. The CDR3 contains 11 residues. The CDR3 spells CASSFQGTIYF. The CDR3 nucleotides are TGTGCCAGCAGCTTTCAGGGCACCATATATTTT. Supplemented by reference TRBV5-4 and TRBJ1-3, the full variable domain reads ETGVTQSPTHLIKTRGQQVTLRCSSQSGHNTVSWYQQALGQGPQFIFQYYREEENGRGNFPPRFSGLQFPNYSSELNVNALELDDSALYLCASSFQGTIYFGEGSWLTVV.

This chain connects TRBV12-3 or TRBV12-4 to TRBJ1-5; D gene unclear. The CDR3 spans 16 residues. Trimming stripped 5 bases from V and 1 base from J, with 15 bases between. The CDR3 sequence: CASSPGPGGSNQPQHF. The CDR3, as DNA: TGTGCCAGCAGTCCCGGCCCGGGTGGGAGCAATCAGCCCCAGCATTTT.

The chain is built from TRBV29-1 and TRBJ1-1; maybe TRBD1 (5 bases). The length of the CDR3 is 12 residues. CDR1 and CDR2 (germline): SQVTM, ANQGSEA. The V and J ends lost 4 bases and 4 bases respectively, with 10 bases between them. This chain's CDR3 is CSVVWGTTEAFF. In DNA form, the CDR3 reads TGCAGCGTTGTTTGGGGGACCACTGAAGCTTTCTTT.

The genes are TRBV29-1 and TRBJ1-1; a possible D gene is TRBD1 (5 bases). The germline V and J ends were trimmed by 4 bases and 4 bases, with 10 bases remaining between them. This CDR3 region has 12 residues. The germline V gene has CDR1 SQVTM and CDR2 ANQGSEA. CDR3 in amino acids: CSVVQASTEAFF. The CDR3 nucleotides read TGCAGCGTTGTACAGGCCTCCACTGAAGCTTTCTTT.

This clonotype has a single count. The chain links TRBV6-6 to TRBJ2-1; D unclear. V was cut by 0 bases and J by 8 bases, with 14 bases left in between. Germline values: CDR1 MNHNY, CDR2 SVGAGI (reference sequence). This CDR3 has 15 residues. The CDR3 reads CASSYSRLPQDEQFF. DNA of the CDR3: TGTGCCAGCAGTTACTCGAGACTGCCGCAGGATGAGCAGTTCTTC.

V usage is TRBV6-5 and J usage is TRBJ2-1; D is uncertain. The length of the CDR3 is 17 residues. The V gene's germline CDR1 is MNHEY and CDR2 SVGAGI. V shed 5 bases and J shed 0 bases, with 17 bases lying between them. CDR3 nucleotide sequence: TGTGCCAGCAGTCAACTTAAGCGCCCGAGCTCCTACAATGAGCAGTTCTTC. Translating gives CASSQLKRPSSYNEQFF.

CDR3 sequence: CATSDSGDYEQYF. As DNA, the CDR3 is TGTGCCACCAGTGACTCCGGGGACTACGAGCAGTACTTC. This chain uses TRBV24-1 with TRBJ2-7; perhaps TRBD2 as D (5 bases). CDR1 and CDR2 (germline): KGHDR, SFDVKD. The V end was cut by 4 bases, the J end by 3 bases, with 9 bases between. The CDR3 totals 13 residues.

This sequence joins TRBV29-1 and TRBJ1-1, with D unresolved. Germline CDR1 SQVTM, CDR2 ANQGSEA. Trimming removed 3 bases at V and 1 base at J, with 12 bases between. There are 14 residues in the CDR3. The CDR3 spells CSVDPRESNTEAFF. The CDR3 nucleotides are TGCAGCGTTGACCCCCGGGAATCGAACACTGAAGCTTTCTTT.

The CDR3 is CASTSGSGGYTF. The DNA of the CDR3 is TGTGCCAGCACCTCAGGTTCGGGTGGCTACACCTTC. The chain carries TRBV12-3 or TRBV12-4 and TRBJ1-2; D uncertain. The CDR3 is made up of 12 amino acids. V lost 7 bases and J 7 bases, leaving 13 bases between the germline ends.

The CDR3 DNA is TGCAGCGTTGAAGATTGGGAGTCGACCGGGACAGACTACGAGCAGTACTTC. It codes for CSVEDWESTGTDYEQYF. This chain connects TRBV29-1 to TRBJ2-7, with TRBD1 matching 7 bases. Germline loops: CDR1 SQVTM, CDR2 ANQGSEA. This CDR3 is built from 17 residues. Unmatched junction bases numbered 14, after V lost 0 bases and J lost 3 bases.

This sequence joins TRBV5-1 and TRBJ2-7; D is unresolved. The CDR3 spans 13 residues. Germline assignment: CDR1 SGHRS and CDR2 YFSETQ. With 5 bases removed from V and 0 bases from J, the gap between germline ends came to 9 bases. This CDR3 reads CASRQAVSYEQYF. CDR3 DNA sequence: TGCGCCAGCAGGCAGGCAGTCTCCTACGAGCAGTACTTC.

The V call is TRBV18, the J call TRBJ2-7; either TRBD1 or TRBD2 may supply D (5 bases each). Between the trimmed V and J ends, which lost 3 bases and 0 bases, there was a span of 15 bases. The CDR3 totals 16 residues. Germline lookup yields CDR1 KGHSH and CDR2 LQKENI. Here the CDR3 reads CASSPTPGASSYEQYF. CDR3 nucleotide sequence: TGTGCCAGCTCACCGACCCCCGGGGCGAGCTCCTACGAGCAGTACTTC.

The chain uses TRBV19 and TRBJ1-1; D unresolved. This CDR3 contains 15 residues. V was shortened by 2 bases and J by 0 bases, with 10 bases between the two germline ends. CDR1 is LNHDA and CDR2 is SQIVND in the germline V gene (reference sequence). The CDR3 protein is CASSIPAGLNTEAFF. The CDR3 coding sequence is TGTGCCAGTAGTATACCGGCCGGGCTGAACACTGAAGCTTTCTTT.